The next 29 T cell receptor beta chains were all read from a single sample in a study of cytomegalovirus exposure and HLA in healthy donors (dated by TCRdb to between 2016 and 2019). Receptors were amplified or captured by the immunoSEQ multiplex PCR assay. The multiplex PCR relied on a mix of 60 forward primers for TCR Vbeta segments and 13 reverse primers for TCR Jbeta segments. Drawn from immuneACCESS, this table holds only the in-frame rearrangements with V and J called that TCRdb kept. Clones are partly lost; checked studies trace under half to an unresolved V gene and leave the rest unexplained. Present in this sample are around 130,000 clones, 70% to 80% of which were seen just once. Approximately 3.1% of the sample is held by the ten biggest clonotypes. The source material was PBMCs. The receptors derive from a man aged 25-45 years in good health and CMV-seronegative.

The table lists this clone with a count of one. This rearrangement joins TRBV5-1 to TRBJ1-2; TRBD1 agrees at 8 bases. Trimming cost V 4 bases and J 0 bases; bases outside gene matches: 8. Looked up from germline, CDR1 is SGHRS and CDR2 is YFSETQ. This CDR3 region has 16 residues. CDR3 DNA: TGCGCCAGCAGCCATGGGCAGGACAGGGCTAACTATGGCTACACCTTC. Translated: CASSHGQDRANYGYTF.

The V and J genes are TRBV28 and TRBJ2-1; D uncertain. V was pared by 3 bases and J by 16 bases, with 16 bases between. The length of the CDR3 is 12 residues. Per germline, CDR1 MDHEN and CDR2 SYDVKM. The CDR3 sequence: CASSLGATSAFF. In nucleotides, the CDR3 is TGTGCCAGCAGTTTGGGCGCAACGTCTGCATTCTTC.

V usage is TRBV12-2 and J usage is TRBJ2-3; whether TRBD2, the table's D call, matches the DNA was not checked. TRBV12-2 is described as a pseudogene. CDR3 length: 18 residues. The CDR3 loop reads CASRLLSRRDYATDTQYF. In DNA form, the CDR3 reads TGTGCAAGTCGCTTACTTTCCCGGAGGGACTACGCCACAGATACGCAGTATTTT.

The gene calls are TRBV7-2 and TRBJ2-3; weak D call: TRBD1 (6 bases). The CDR3 has 14 amino acids. Trimming shortened V by 5 bases and J by 0 bases, and 9 bases separated the two germline ends. CDR1 is SGHTA, CDR2 FQGNSA, per germline. Written as DNA, the CDR3 is TGTGCCAGCAGCGTCAGGGGAAGCACAGATACGCAGTATTTT. Residues: CASSVRGSTDTQYF.

This chain joins TRBV27 and TRBJ2-7, with 12 nucleotides matching TRBD2. The trim removed 6 bases at V and 4 bases at J, leaving 7 bases unmatched. The germline V gene encodes CDR1 MNHEY and CDR2 SMNVEV (reference sequence). The CDR3 extends over 15 amino acids. CDR3 residues: CASSSRLAGVYEQYF. The CDR3 region has the DNA TGTGCCAGCAGCTCGCGACTAGCGGGAGTTTACGAGCAGTACTTC.

V is TRBV29-1 and J is TRBJ2-1; D may be TRBD2 (5 bases). Looked up from germline, CDR1 is SQVTM and CDR2 is ANQGSEA. Trimming removed 4 bases at V and 8 bases at J, with 12 bases between. The CDR3 is made up of 12 amino acids. CDR3: CSVVPEADEQFF. Here the CDR3 DNA reads TGCAGCGTTGTCCCGGAGGCGGATGAGCAGTTCTTC.

This sequence joins TRBV5-5 and TRBJ2-5; perhaps TRBD2 as D (7 bases). This CDR3 spans 17 amino acids. In germline, CDR1 is SGHKS, CDR2 YYEKEE (reference sequence). V lost 4 bases and J 1 base, leaving 20 bases between the germline ends. CDR3 sequence (DNA): TGTGCCAGCAGCCCAACCCGTAGGGGGGGATTCCAAGAGACCCAGTACTTC. This gives the protein CASSPTRRGGFQETQYF.

This rearrangement joins TRBV2 to TRBJ2-2; 7 bases are shared with TRBD2. CDR1 and CDR2 (germline): SNHLY, FYNNEI. J lost 3 bases, V lost 7 bases, and 5 bases had no gene match. This CDR3 comprises 14 residues. The CDR3 sequence: CASMRDYHTGELFF. In nucleotides, the CDR3 is TGTGCCAGCATGAGGGACTACCACACCGGGGAGCTGTTTTTT.

This clone was seen a few times. This sequence joins TRBV28 and TRBJ1-1, with D unclear. Trimming removed 6 bases from V and 1 base from J, with 9 bases in between. Per germline, CDR1 MDHEN and CDR2 SYDVKM. CDR3 size: 13 residues. CDR3 region: CASSRTANTEAFF. The CDR3 nucleotides read TGTGCCAGCAGCCGAACAGCGAACACTGAAGCTTTCTTT. The variable domain in full, with the rest retrieved from reference TRBV28 and TRBJ1-1, is DVKVTQSSRYLVKRTGEKVFLECVQDMDHENMFWYRQDPGLGLRLIYFSYDVKMKEKGDIPEGYSVSREKKERFSLILESASTNQTSMYLCASSRTANTEAFFGQGTRLTVV.

V and J are TRBV6-4 and TRBJ2-1; TRBD2 matches at 7 bases. The CDR3 has 17 amino acids. Germline values: CDR1 MRHNA, CDR2 SNTAGT. Trimming at V came to 3 bases and at J to 2 bases, leaving 10 bases not matched to a gene. In DNA, the CDR3 is TGTGCCAGCAGTGAGCCCAGCGGGGCAGGCACCTACAATGAGCAGTTCTTC. Translating gives CASSEPSGAGTYNEQFF.

The chain joins TRBV30 to TRBJ1-6; 7 nucleotides align to TRBD1. V was pared by 2 bases and J by 4 bases, with 5 bases of the junction left unmatched. The CDR3 totals 15 residues. CDR1 and CDR2 from the germline V gene are GTSNPN and SVGIG (reference sequence). CDR3 in amino acids: CAWSPGQTYNSPLHF. DNA of the CDR3: TGTGCCTGGAGTCCGGGACAGACTTATAATTCACCCCTCCACTTT.

The chain recombines TRBV5-1 with TRBJ1-1; D remains ambiguous. Germline-derived CDR1 and CDR2 are SGHRS and YFSETQ. CDR3 length: 14 residues. Trimming removed 1 base at V and 1 base at J, with 8 bases between. The CDR3 here is CASSLTLSNTEAFF. The CDR3 bases are TGCGCCAGCAGCTTGACGCTATCGAACACTGAAGCTTTCTTT.

The chain uses TRBV13 and TRBJ2-7; possibly TRBD1 for D (6 bases). V was pared by 5 bases and J by 3 bases, with 14 bases between. The CDR3 covers 14 residues. Germline CDR1 and CDR2: PRHDT and FYEKMQ (reference sequence). The chain's CDR3 is CASSNRDAGYEQYF. The CDR3 region has the DNA TGTGCCAGCAGCAACAGGGACGCAGGCTACGAGCAGTACTTC.

J is TRBJ2-7 and V is TRBV29-1; TRBD1 might be the D (6 bases). From germline, CDR1 is SQVTM and CDR2 ANQGSEA. The ends were cut back, 6 bases at V and 5 bases at J, with 11 bases in the middle. This CDR3 region has 11 residues. The DNA of the CDR3 is TGCAGCGTACACACAGGGAACGAGCAGTACTTC. Translation gives CSVHTGNEQYF.

This clone was detected a few times. The chain has TRBV28 and TRBJ1-1, with 11 bases fitting TRBD1. The CDR3 contains 15 residues. J lost 5 bases, V lost 10 bases, and 12 bases had no gene match. Germline V gives CDR1 MDHEN, CDR2 SYDVKM. CDR3 sequence (DNA): TGTGCCATTACGGCCGGGACAGGGGGTTTAACTGAAGCTTTCTTT. This encodes CAITAGTGGLTEAFF.

CDR3 region: CASSQEGVKQYF. Here the CDR3 DNA reads TGTGCCAGCAGTCAAGAGGGGGTGAAGCAGTATTTT. The V call is TRBV7-2, the J call TRBJ2-3; tentatively, D is TRBD1 (6 bases). Per the germline V gene, CDR1 is SGHTA and CDR2 is FQGNSA. V lost 6 bases, J lost 11 bases, and 15 bases lay in between. The CDR3 extends over 12 amino acids. The full variable domain, completed using reference TRBV7-2 and TRBJ2-3, is GAGVSQSPSNKVTEKGKDVELRCDPISGHTALYWYRQSLGQGLEFLIYFQGNSAPDKSGLPSDRFSAERTGGSVSTLTIQRTQQEDSAVYLCASSQEGVKQYFGPGTRLTVL.

The chain joins TRBV11-1 to TRBJ1-1; D remains unclear. Germline V gene sequence: CDR1 SGHAT, CDR2 FQDESV (reference sequence). V lost 4 bases and J lost 0, with 24 bases in between. CDR3 size: 19 residues. This chain's CDR3 is CASSSSPAGSLLMNTEAFF. The CDR3 DNA is TGTGCCAGCAGCTCCTCCCCGGCAGGCTCCTTACTTATGAACACTGAAGCTTTCTTT.

The CDR3 DNA reads as TGTGCCAGCAGCTGGGATCAGGGTCCCTACGAGCAGTACTTC. Protein sequence: CASSWDQGPYEQYF. The chain joins TRBV5-4 to TRBJ2-7, with a tentative D call TRBD1 (5 bases). V was clipped by 3 bases and J by 2 bases, with 12 bases between them. The CDR3 has 14 residues. Per germline, CDR1 SGHNT and CDR2 YYREEE (reference sequence).

The chain recombines TRBV14 with TRBJ2-1; 9 positions agree with TRBD2. CDR1 SGHDN and CDR2 FVKESK come from the germline V gene. V was pared by 4 bases and J by 8 bases, with 15 bases of the junction left unmatched. The CDR3 runs 17 residues. In DNA form, the CDR3 reads TGTGCCAGCAGCCTTCTGCAGGGCGGGGGGGCCGTCGATGAGCAGTTCTTC. Translation gives CASSLLQGGGAVDEQFF.

V and J are TRBV4-2 and TRBJ2-7, with a tentative D call TRBD2 (5 bases). The V end was cut by 5 bases, the J end by 5 bases, with 19 bases between. This CDR3 region has 15 residues. Germline assignment: CDR1 LGHNA and CDR2 YNFKEQ. Here the CDR3 reads CASSTTRNGVNEQYF. The CDR3 bases are TGTGCCAGCAGCACCACTCGGAACGGGGTGAACGAGCAGTACTTC.

This clone came up once. A read error may produce the germline difference seen at one junction end. The chain is built from TRBV4-2 and TRBJ2-5; D call uncertain. Germline values: CDR1 LGHNA, CDR2 YNFKEQ. The CDR3 is 14 residues long. The CDR3 nucleotides are TGTGCCAGCAGCAAAGAGGCACACCTAGAGACCCAGTACTTC. As protein: CASSKEAHLETQYF.

J is TRBJ2-1 and V is TRBV7-3, with TRBD1 matching 9 bases. Germline values: CDR1 SGHTA, CDR2 FQGTGA. The CDR3 is made up of 15 amino acids. The V gene end was trimmed by 5 bases and the J gene end by 4 bases; junction bases not matched to a gene: 6. The CDR3 reads CASSQQGALYNEQFF. The CDR3 DNA follows: TGTGCCAGCAGCCAACAGGGGGCACTGTACAATGAGCAGTTCTTC.

A word on this clone: Other DNA sequences in this specimen translate into the identical CDR3. CDR3 amino acids: CASSQDRATNEKLFF. The CDR3 nucleotides are TGCGCCAGCAGCCAAGATCGTGCAACTAATGAAAAACTGTTTTTT. The J gene is TRBJ1-4, the V gene TRBV4-3; unclear D gene. Looked up from germline, CDR1 is LGHNA and CDR2 is YSLEER. The CDR3 totals 15 residues. V was trimmed by 0 bases and J by 0 bases, leaving 5 bases between them.

The rearrangement links TRBV28 to TRBJ1-1, with TRBD1 as a possible D gene (5 bases). The germline gives CDR1 MDHEN, CDR2 SYDVKM. With 7 bases removed from V and 5 bases from J, the gap between germline ends came to 20 bases. The CDR3 covers 15 residues. CDR3 bases: TGTGCCAGCACCGCCTCAGGGAGGGTAGGAACTGAAGCTTTCTTT. Translated: CASTASGRVGTEAFF. Based on the CDR3 plus reference TRBV28 and TRBJ1-1, the full variable domain is DVKVTQSSRYLVKRTGEKVFLECVQDMDHENMFWYRQDPGLGLRLIYFSYDVKMKEKGDIPEGYSVSREKKERFSLILESASTNQTSMYLCASTASGRVGTEAFFGQGTRLTVV.

This clone was detected only a few times. CDR3 DNA: TGCGCCAGCAGCCAAGAGAACAGGGGGGACTCCTACGAGCAGTACTTC. It yields the protein CASSQENRGDSYEQYF. This sequence joins TRBV4-3 and TRBJ2-7; 8 positions agree with TRBD1. This CDR3 has 16 amino acids. V trimming: 0 bases; J trimming: 0 bases; junction bases outside the gene matches: 4. Germline CDR1 LGHNA, CDR2 YSLEER.

This clone was observed a few times. V gene TRBV2 combines with J gene TRBJ1-6; maybe TRBD1 (5 bases). The V and J ends lost 0 bases and 13 bases respectively, with 16 bases between them. Germline CDR1 is SNHLY and CDR2 is FYNNEI. This CDR3 comprises 15 residues. Here the CDR3 reads CASSEAGGTSSPLHF. CDR3 nucleotide sequence: TGTGCCAGCAGTGAAGCGGGCGGGACTTCTTCGCCCCTCCACTTT.

The rearrangement uses TRBV4-3 and TRBJ2-1; 8 nucleotides agree with TRBD2. The CDR3 extends over 15 amino acids. Germline CDR1 is LGHNA and CDR2 is YSLEER. The V gene end was trimmed by 4 bases and the J gene end by 4 bases; junction bases not matched to a gene: 6. The CDR3 coding sequence is TGCGCCAGCAGCCGACTGACTAGCGAATACAATGAGCAGTTCTTC. Its protein product is CASSRLTSEYNEQFF.

The chain employs TRBV7-2 and TRBJ1-2; the match to TRBD1 covers 9 bases. Germline-derived CDR1 and CDR2 are SGHTA and FQGNSA. This CDR3 contains 13 residues. J gave up 8 bases and V 4 bases, and 5 bases lay outside the gene matches. CDR3 sequence reads: CASSSDRGGGYTF. The CDR3 nucleotides read TGTGCCAGCAGCTCGGACAGGGGAGGGGGCTACACCTTC.

V gene TRBV4-3 combines with J gene TRBJ2-7; D possibly corresponds to TRBD1 (5 bases). This CDR3 is 13 amino acids long. V gave up 3 bases and J gave up 2 bases, with 8 bases separating them. Germline CDR1 reads LGHNA; CDR2 reads YSLEER. The CDR3 coding sequence is TGCGCCAGCAGCCAGGGGCGAACCTACGAGCAGTACTTC. This codes for CASSQGRTYEQYF.